A single TCR beta chain is shown here with its context. The antigen remains undetermined. Described time point: week 23, last vaccination. In every dose of vaccine, 300 ug of mutant IDH1 20-mer peptide was given alongside topical imiquimod. This sample was taken from a study of a mutant IDH1 vaccine in newly diagnosed glioma. The V and J ends lost 5 bases and 11 bases, in that order; junction bases with no gene match: 8. The CDR3 runs 12 residues. Germline V CDR1 and CDR2: SGHVS, FQNEAQ. Some clones are missing from TCRdb's copy, which holds only in-frame ones; the method was immunoSEQ multiplex PCR. The sample lists tens of thousands of clones, roughly 82% occurring once.

The input for sequencing was PBMCs, taken from a glioma patient whose treatment included an IDH1 peptide vaccine. The gene calls are TRBV7-8 and TRBJ1-1; 7 bases line up with TRBD1. The TCR sequence derives from a man aged 25 to 40 with glioma. As DNA, the CDR3 is TGTGCCAGCAGCCTAGACAGGGATACGGCTTTCTTT. Its protein is CASSLDRDTAFF.